The clone carrying this TCR beta chain occurred a few times. Its antigen is unidentified. This entry is derived from a study of cytomegalovirus exposure and HLA in healthy donors. Study-wide findings and caveats: HLA alleles showed associations with roughly 17,000 TCR beta sequences in a later analysis, at a 0.05 false discovery rate.

Primers included in the PCR were 60 Vbeta and 13 Jbeta primers. Per the original methods: A later analysis counted tens of millions of unique TCR beta chains, around 10 million shared. Profiling relied on immunoSEQ multiplex PCR, and the TCRdb table lists in-frame clones only, not all of them. The V and J calls and clone size come from that table; D and trimming were worked out from the DNA. The profile shows some 150,000 clones, about four fifths of them singletons. CDR1 SGHRS and CDR2 YFSETQ come from the germline V gene. The V and J ends lost 6 bases and 0 bases, in that order; junction bases with no gene match: 5. The CDR3 is 14 residues long.

Source material: PBMCs. The receptor was isolated from a man aged 25 to 40 in good health and CMV-seronegative. The V and J genes are TRBV5-1 and TRBJ2-7; TRBD2 matches 8 bases. The CDR3 spells CASTPLADSYEQYF. CDR3 in DNA: TGCGCCAGCACACCACTAGCGGACTCCTACGAGCAGTACTTC. Together with reference TRBV5-1 and TRBJ2-7, the CDR3 gives the full variable domain: KAGVTQTPRYLIKTRGQQVTLSCSPISGHRSVSWYQQTPGQGLQFLFEYFSETQRNKGNFPGRFSGRQFSNSRSEMNVSTLELGDSALYLCASTPLADSYEQYFGPGTRLTVT.